The 23 T cell receptor beta chains given below trace back to one sample, sequenced in a study of type 1 regulatory T cells. What these receptors recognize is not known. TCRdb analysed the reads with MiXCR anew, one entry per CDR3 protein. The table records about 60,000 distinct CDR3 sequences, 62% of them present only once. Material for sequencing was cultured non-Tr1 T cells, either the whole culture or a sorted T cell fraction (not recorded which). The receptors originated from a human donor in good health.

This chain connects TRBV7-2 to TRBJ1-5, with TRBD1 matching over 7 bases. The CDR3 covers 15 residues. CDR1 SGHTA and CDR2 FQGNSA come from the germline V gene. V lost 6 bases, J lost 4 bases, and 9 bases stayed unmatched. This CDR3 is CASRIQGRRNQPQHF. CDR3 sequence (DNA): TGTGCCAGCAGAATACAGGGGAGGAGGAATCAGCCCCAGCATTTT.

The chain employs TRBV29-1 and TRBJ2-5, with TRBD1 matching 8 bases. CDR3 length: 13 residues. Germline V gene sequence: CDR1 SQVTM, CDR2 ANQGSEA. V lost 4 bases and J lost 5; bases outside the gene matches: 6. For the CDR3, the DNA is TGCAGCGTTGCGGACAGGGTCGGGGAGACCCAGTACTTC. Translated, it gives CSVADRVGETQYF.

V and J are TRBV14 and TRBJ2-7, with TRBD2 matching 7 bases. V was clipped by 4 bases and J by 5 bases; unmatched bases: 11. The CDR3 is made up of 15 amino acids. Germline-derived CDR1 and CDR2 are SGHDN and FVKESK. The CDR3 here is CASSPKYWEGDEQYF. In DNA form, the CDR3 reads TGTGCCAGCAGCCCCAAATATTGGGAGGGTGACGAGCAGTACTTC. Full variable domain (remainder filled in from reference TRBV14 and TRBJ2-7): EAGVTQFPSHSVIEKGQTVTLRCDPISGHDNLYWYRRVMGKEIKFLLHFVKESKQDESGMPNNRFLAERTGGTYSTLKVQPAELEDSGVYFCASSPKYWEGDEQYFGPGTRLTVT.

The V call is TRBV20-1, the J call TRBJ1-1; the D gene is possibly TRBD1 (5 bases). Germline values: CDR1 DFQATT, CDR2 SNEGSKA (reference sequence). The CDR3 runs 13 residues. The V end lost 4 bases, the J end lost 5 bases, and 14 bases lay between the germline ends. In nucleotides, the CDR3 is TGCAGTGCTAAGAGGGACGGCAGGACTGAAGCTTTCTTT. Its protein is CSAKRDGRTEAFF.

The genes are TRBV10-3 and TRBJ2-7; D tentatively reads TRBD1 or TRBD2 (5 bases each). Germline V gene data show CDR1 as ENHRY and CDR2 as SYGVKD. The CDR3 consists of 13 residues. The V gene lost 6 bases and the J gene lost 5 bases, with 14 bases spanning the gap. The CDR3 DNA is TGTGCCATCAGGACGATGGGGCGGGACGAGCAGTACTTC. It codes for CAIRTMGRDEQYF.

V and J are TRBV4-1 and TRBJ2-3, with 7 bases aligning to TRBD2. The CDR3 is 17 amino acids. Germline V gene sequence: CDR1 MGHRA, CDR2 YSYEKL. Germline trimming cut 4 bases from V and 0 bases from J; bases unmatched to any gene: 10. The DNA for the CDR3 is TGCGCCAGCAGCCTCCGAGGCGCTAGCGGTAGCACAGATACGCAGTATTTT. Protein product: CASSLRGASGSTDTQYF.

This rearrangement joins TRBV29-1 to TRBJ2-5, with D perhaps TRBD1 or TRBD2 (5 bases each). Between the trimmed V and J ends, which lost 5 bases and 3 bases, there was a span of 13 bases. The CDR3 contains 13 residues. CDR1 is SQVTM and CDR2 is ANQGSEA in the germline V gene. The CDR3 DNA follows: TGCAGCGTTCGGGGCAGGCAAGAAGAGACCCAGTACTTC. Encoded protein: CSVRGRQEETQYF.

The rearrangement uses TRBV7-2 and TRBJ1-6; TRBD1 aligns across 7 bases. CDR1 is SGHTA, CDR2 FQGNSA, per germline. V shed 1 base, J shed 9 bases, and the junction held 3 bases outside the gene matches. This CDR3 has 14 residues. Here the CDR3 reads CASSLDRGGSPLHF. In DNA form, the CDR3 reads TGTGCCAGCAGCTTAGACAGGGGCGGTTCACCCCTCCACTTT.

The V gene is TRBV19, the J gene TRBJ2-2; no clear D gene. V was trimmed by 5 bases and J by 5 bases, leaving 12 bases between them. The CDR3 is 14 amino acids. In germline, CDR1 is LNHDA, CDR2 SQIVND (reference sequence). CDR3 DNA: TGTGCCAGTAGTCCGAATTTAGGAACCGGGGAGCTGTTTTTT. Encoded protein: CASSPNLGTGELFF.

This clonotype has more than one count but fewer than ten. The chain employs TRBV20-1 and TRBJ2-1; possible D gene TRBD1, 6 bases. V was trimmed by 1 base and J by 0 bases, leaving 7 bases between them. Germline CDR1 is DFQATT and CDR2 is SNEGSKA (reference sequence). The CDR3 length is 14 residues. The chain's CDR3 is CSARVDSSYNEQFF. The CDR3 DNA sequence: TGCAGTGCTAGAGTGGACAGCTCCTACAATGAGCAGTTCTTC.

V gene TRBV20-1 combines with J gene TRBJ1-1; no reliable D call. This CDR3 contains 13 residues. Germline lookup yields CDR1 DFQATT and CDR2 SNEGSKA (reference sequence). Deletions cut 6 bases from V and 0 bases from J, with 11 bases between. CDR3 sequence: CSASPRMNTEAFF. CDR3 sequence (DNA): TGCAGTGCCTCACCGAGAATGAACACTGAAGCTTTCTTT.

The V and J genes are TRBV5-4 and TRBJ2-1; either TRBD1 or TRBD2 may fit D (5 bases each). Trimming left V 4 bases short and J 9 bases short, with 17 bases between. This CDR3 is built from 14 residues. The germline CDR1 and CDR2 sequences are SGHNT and YYREEE (reference sequence). CDR3 amino acids: CASSTLGASGEQFF. DNA of the CDR3: TGTGCCAGCAGCACCCTCGGGGCCAGCGGTGAGCAGTTCTTC.

This clonotype was counted once. This rearrangement joins TRBV5-6 to TRBJ1-2, with D possibly being TRBD1 (6 bases). Germline CDR1 SGHDT, CDR2 YYEEEE. V lost 3 bases and J 4 bases, leaving 16 bases between the germline ends. This CDR3 is 15 amino acids long. The CDR3 region has the DNA TGTGCCAGCAGCTCAGGGGCCAAAACCATCTATGGCTACACCTTC. Amino acid sequence: CASSSGAKTIYGYTF.

This chain links TRBV5-1 with TRBJ2-1, with D maybe TRBD1 (6 bases). Germline V gives CDR1 SGHRS, CDR2 YFSETQ. The CDR3 has 16 amino acids. Trimming removed 7 bases at V and 5 bases at J, with 22 bases between. CDR3 DNA: TGCGCCAGCCAAGCCTCGGAACAGGGTCGCCACAATGAGCAGTTCTTC. As protein: CASQASEQGRHNEQFF.

The chain joins TRBV10-3 to TRBJ2-1, with 7 bases lining up with TRBD2. The germline V gene has CDR1 ENHRY and CDR2 SYGVKD. J gave up 10 bases and V 6 bases, and 15 bases lay outside the gene matches. The CDR3 covers 15 residues. This CDR3 is CAIRGRPGLRQEQFF. DNA for the CDR3: TGTGCCATCAGAGGACGGCCGGGACTACGCCAAGAGCAGTTCTTC.

The chain joins TRBV12-3 or TRBV12-4 to TRBJ1-4; maybe TRBD1 (6 bases). V lost 10 bases and J lost 4, with 10 bases in between. The length of the CDR3 is 12 residues. This CDR3 reads CATGTINEKLFF. DNA for the CDR3: TGTGCCACCGGGACAATTAATGAAAAACTGTTTTTT.

This chain joins TRBV2 and TRBJ1-1; the D is unclear. CDR1 and CDR2 (germline): SNHLY, FYNNEI. V shed 8 bases and J shed 0 bases, with 13 bases lying between them. This CDR3 spans 14 amino acids. This CDR3 reads CASLPSTLNTEAFF. CDR3 DNA: TGTGCCAGCCTTCCTTCGACACTGAACACTGAAGCTTTCTTT.

The chain joins TRBV5-1 to TRBJ1-1, with D perhaps TRBD1 (5 bases). This CDR3 has 14 amino acids. Trimming took off 5 bases at V and 0 bases at J, with 11 bases between the two ends. Germline V gene lookup returns CDR1 SGHRS and CDR2 YFSETQ. This chain's CDR3 is CASSIDSLNTEAFF. In DNA, the CDR3 is TGCGCCAGCAGTATAGACAGTCTGAACACTGAAGCTTTCTTT.

This clonotype has just a few counts. The J gene is TRBJ2-1, the V gene TRBV20-1, with unresolved D. The CDR3 extends over 12 amino acids. Germline V gene sequence: CDR1 DFQATT, CDR2 SNEGSKA (reference sequence). Deletions cut 5 bases from V and 7 bases from J, with 12 bases between. The CDR3 loop reads CSASEIANEQFF. The DNA for the CDR3 is TGCAGTGCTTCCGAAATCGCAAATGAGCAGTTCTTC.

The chain combines TRBV7-2 with TRBJ2-5; TRBD2 aligns across 9 bases. V lost 2 bases and J lost 3; bases outside the gene matches: 7. The length of the CDR3 is 16 residues. Germline V gene sequence: CDR1 SGHTA, CDR2 FQGNSA. The CDR3 DNA follows: TGTGCCAGCAGCTTATTTATGACTAGCGGCAAAGAGACCCAGTACTTC. Translating it yields CASSLFMTSGKETQYF.

The chain links TRBV5-6 to TRBJ2-7; no firm D call. This CDR3 is 12 amino acids long. With 2 bases removed from V and 6 bases from J, the gap between germline ends came to 9 bases. Germline-derived CDR1 and CDR2 are SGHDT and YYEEEE. This CDR3 reads CASSFDLGEQYF. CDR3 DNA sequence: TGTGCCAGCAGCTTTGATTTAGGCGAGCAGTACTTC.

V is TRBV5-1 and J is TRBJ2-3; 7 bases fit TRBD2. V shed 1 base and J 3 bases; nucleotides not matched to a gene: 8. This CDR3 comprises 16 residues. Germline V CDR1 and CDR2: SGHRS, YFSETQ. CDR3 sequence reads: CASSLFMASGTDTQYF. Here the CDR3 DNA reads TGCGCCAGCAGCTTGTTCATGGCTAGCGGAACAGATACGCAGTATTTT. The full variable domain, with the rest looked up from reference TRBV5-1 and TRBJ2-3, is KAGVTQTPRYLIKTRGQQVTLSCSPISGHRSVSWYQQTPGQGLQFLFEYFSETQRNKGNFPGRFSGRQFSNSRSEMNVSTLELGDSALYLCASSLFMASGTDTQYFGPGTRLTVL.

The gene calls are TRBV5-1 and TRBJ2-1, with D possibly matching TRBD2 (6 bases). This CDR3 region has 13 residues. V was pared by 3 bases and J by 13 bases, with 17 bases between. The V gene's germline CDR1 is SGHRS and CDR2 YFSETQ. The CDR3 coding sequence is TGCGCCAGCAGCTCTCAATACCGGGACTCTCAGTTCTTC. It is translated as CASSSQYRDSQFF.